Listed here are 13 T cell receptor beta chains from one sample, sequenced in a study of T cell responses to AZD1222 COVID-19 vaccine. Here immunoSEQ multiplex PCR was the method, and the copy in TCRdb shows in-frame clones only, minus some. The data hold about 120,000 clones, with 85% to 95% observed a single time. Here the sequenced sample was peripheral blood, taken on day 0 of AZD1222 vaccination. Receptor source: an adult in good health.

This clone was seen only a few times. The chain employs TRBV11-2 and TRBJ2-2; either TRBD1 or TRBD2 may fit D (6 bases each). The CDR3 sequence is 16 residues long. Germline V CDR1 and CDR2: SGHAT, FQNNGV. The ends were cut back, 5 bases at V and 5 bases at J, with 18 bases in the middle. The CDR3 DNA is TGTGCCAGCAGCCCGGAGGGGGGCGGAGGGACCGGGGAGCTGTTTTTT. Translated, it gives CASSPEGGGGTGELFF.

The V call is TRBV20-1, the J call TRBJ1-4; D ambiguous. Per germline, CDR1 DFQATT and CDR2 SNEGSKA (reference sequence). CDR3 length: 14 amino acids. V lost 3 bases to trimming and J lost 5 bases, with 13 bases between them. The CDR3 DNA reads as TGCAGTGCTAGTGATCAGGCTCAAAATGAAAAACTGTTTTTT. The encoded protein is CSASDQAQNEKLFF.

This chain uses TRBV5-6 with TRBJ2-2; D may correspond to TRBD1 or TRBD2 (6 bases each). Looked up from germline, CDR1 is SGHDT and CDR2 is YYEEEE. The V and J ends lost 5 bases and 1 base respectively, with 15 bases between them. This CDR3 spans 16 amino acids. This chain's CDR3 is CASRSLRGLNTGELFF. CDR3 coding DNA: TGTGCCAGCAGATCTCTCCGGGGGCTGAACACCGGGGAGCTGTTTTTT.

The genes are TRBV7-9 and TRBJ1-1; unclear D gene. The CDR3 is 14 residues long. Per germline, CDR1 SEHNR and CDR2 FQNEAQ (reference sequence). V dropped 1 base and J dropped 1 base, with 7 bases sitting between them. The CDR3 DNA reads TGTGCCAGCAGCTTAGAGTGGACGAACACTGAAGCTTTCTTT. This translates into CASSLEWTNTEAFF.

This rearrangement joins TRBV5-4 to TRBJ2-3, with D possibly TRBD2 on 6 matching bases. Between the trimmed V and J ends, which lost 3 bases and 1 base, there was a span of 15 bases. The CDR3 sequence is 16 residues long. The germline gives CDR1 SGHNT, CDR2 YYREEE (reference sequence). CDR3 loop: CASSSWVGGGTDTQYF. In DNA, the CDR3 is TGTGCCAGCAGCTCTTGGGTGGGGGGAGGCACAGATACGCAGTATTTT. Looking up the rest from reference TRBV5-4 and TRBJ2-3 gives the full variable domain: ETGVTQSPTHLIKTRGQQVTLRCSSQSGHNTVSWYQQALGQGPQFIFQYYREEENGRGNFPPRFSGLQFPNYSSELNVNALELDDSALYLCASSSWVGGGTDTQYFGPGTRLTVL.

The J gene is TRBJ1-2, the V gene TRBV5-1; 8 nucleotides align to TRBD1. V dropped 0 bases and J dropped 5; count of bases not matched to a gene: 6. Germline V CDR1 and CDR2: SGHRS, YFSETQ. This CDR3 comprises 15 residues. CDR3: CASSLADRAGYGYTF. The CDR3, as DNA: TGCGCCAGCAGCTTGGCGGACAGGGCAGGGTATGGCTACACCTTC.

This sequence joins TRBV30 and TRBJ1-6; D uncertain. Per germline, CDR1 GTSNPN and CDR2 SVGIG (reference sequence). Trimming pared 0 bases from V and 8 bases from J, leaving 14 bases between. The CDR3 contains 15 residues. CDR3 loop: CAWSVLGSVDSPLHF. The CDR3, as DNA: TGTGCCTGGAGTGTACTAGGGTCAGTGGATTCACCCCTCCACTTT. Filled out from reference TRBV30 and TRBJ1-6, the complete variable domain reads SQTIHQWPATLVQPVGSPLSLECTVEGTSNPNLYWYRQAAGRGLQLLFYSVGIGQISSEVPQNLSASRPQDRQFILSSKKLLLSDSGFYLCAWSVLGSVDSPLHFGNGTRLTVT.

In DNA, the CDR3 is TGCGCCAGCACCCCCCGAGGGGAGGCAGCAGATACGCAGTATTTT. Translating gives CASTPRGEAADTQYF. The chain recombines TRBV5-1 with TRBJ2-3, with D perhaps TRBD2 (6 bases). Germline V lookup: CDR1 SGHRS, CDR2 YFSETQ. V lost 6 bases and J 4 bases, leaving 18 bases between the germline ends. The CDR3 is made up of 15 amino acids.

The chain uses TRBV5-1 and TRBJ2-1; 8 nucleotides line up with TRBD2. The ends lost 0 bases at V and 0 bases at J; junction bases unmatched: 5. CDR1 is SGHRS, CDR2 YFSETQ, per germline. The CDR3 length is 17 residues. DNA of the CDR3: TGCGCCAGCAGCTTGGCGGGGGGGCCGAGCTCCTACAATGAGCAGTTCTTC. It codes for CASSLAGGPSSYNEQFF.

This clone is a singleton in its sample. The V and J genes are TRBV5-4 and TRBJ1-1; D may be TRBD1 (5 bases). The CDR3 loop spans 14 amino acids. V shed 4 bases and J shed 5 bases, with 15 bases lying between them. Per germline, CDR1 SGHNT and CDR2 YYREEE (reference sequence). The CDR3 protein is CASSLDMGGTEAFF. The CDR3 DNA is TGTGCCAGCAGCCTGGATATGGGGGGGACTGAAGCTTTCTTT.

The chain combines TRBV2 with TRBJ1-5, with D perhaps TRBD1 (5 bases). Looked up from germline, CDR1 is SNHLY and CDR2 is FYNNEI. Deletions cut 4 bases from V and 7 bases from J, with 14 bases between. This CDR3 region has 14 residues. The DNA of the CDR3 is TGTGCCAGCAGTGCCGGGACCGCTAGGCAGCCCCAGCATTTT. Its translation is CASSAGTARQPQHF.

This chain uses TRBV18 with TRBJ1-3; no reliable D call. The CDR3 length is 14 residues. In germline, CDR1 is KGHSH, CDR2 LQKENI. V was trimmed by 2 bases and J by 2 bases, leaving 7 bases between them. As DNA, the CDR3 is TGTGCCAGCTCACCAACACGGACTGGAAACACCATATATTTT. It encodes CASSPTRTGNTIYF.

The CDR3 here is CASSLWGADTEAFF. The CDR3 DNA sequence: TGTGCCAGCAGCTTATGGGGGGCGGACACTGAAGCTTTCTTT. This chain joins TRBV7-9 and TRBJ1-1; D is possibly TRBD1 (6 bases). Germline loops: CDR1 SEHNR, CDR2 FQNEAQ (reference sequence). V lost 2 bases, J lost 3 bases, and 10 bases lay in between. The CDR3 is 14 residues long.